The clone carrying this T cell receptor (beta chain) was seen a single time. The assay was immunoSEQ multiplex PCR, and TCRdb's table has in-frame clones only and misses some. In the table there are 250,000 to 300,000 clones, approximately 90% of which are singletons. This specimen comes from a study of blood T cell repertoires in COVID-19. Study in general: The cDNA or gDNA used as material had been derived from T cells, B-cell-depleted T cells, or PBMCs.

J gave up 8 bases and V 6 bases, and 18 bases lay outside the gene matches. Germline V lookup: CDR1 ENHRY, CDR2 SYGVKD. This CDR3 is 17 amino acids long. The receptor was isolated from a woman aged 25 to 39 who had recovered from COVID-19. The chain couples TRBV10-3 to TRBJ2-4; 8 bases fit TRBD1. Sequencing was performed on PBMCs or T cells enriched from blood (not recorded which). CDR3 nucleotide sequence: TGTGCCATCAGCTGGGGACAGGTTTCGTCGGCAGGGGACATTCAGTACTTC. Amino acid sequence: CAISWGQVSSAGDIQYF.